The rows below give T cell receptor beta chains drawn from one sample of a study of response to subunit inactivated influenza vaccine. TCRdb redid the calling of the RT-PCR reads with MiXCR, one entry per CDR3 protein. The repertoire holds under 500,000 distinct CDR3 sequences, with approximately 11% as singletons. Specimen: PBMCs from blood, collected more than 35 days after vaccination. These receptors all stem from a middle-aged man who received an inactivated influenza vaccine. Each CDR3 is given with its conserved first and last residue. Each record gives: J gene, V gene, D gene, clone size, CDR3 DNA, CDR3 protein. D genes are given only for firm matches. A clone size is listed for some rows: how often the clone was seen (once, few, many), or a class if it is expanded.

J gene: TRBJ2-7; V gene: TRBV6-1; D gene: -; clone size: many; CDR3 DNA: TGTGCCAGCAGTGAAGTCGGCAGGGGCCACGAGCAGTACTTC; CDR3 protein: CASSEVGRGHEQYF
J gene: TRBJ2-1; V gene: TRBV7-3; D gene: -; clone size: -; CDR3 DNA: TGTGCCACGGGAGGGGACAGGGAGAGGAATGAGCAGTTCTTC; CDR3 protein: CATGGDRERNEQFF
J gene: TRBJ1-1; V gene: TRBV7-2; D gene: -; clone size: many; CDR3 DNA: TGTGCCAGCAGCGCCCGACGCTATAACACTGAAGCTTTCTTT; CDR3 protein: CASSARRYNTEAFF
J gene: TRBJ2-4; V gene: TRBV5-4; D gene: TRBD1; clone size: -; CDR3 DNA: TGTGCCAGCAGCTTAGTGGCCCGGGACAGGGCCCCCTTGACCAAAAACATTCAGTACTTC; CDR3 protein: CASSLVARDRAPLTKNIQYF
J gene: TRBJ2-7; V gene: TRBV4-2; D gene: -; clone size: -; CDR3 DNA: TGTGCCAGCAGCCAAGATTCGGGGGCTAGCTCCTACGAGCAGTACTTC; CDR3 protein: CASSQDSGASSYEQYF
J gene: TRBJ2-6; V gene: TRBV5-4; D gene: TRBD1; clone size: few; CDR3 DNA: TGTGCCAGCAGCCCGGACAGGCCCTCTGGGGCCAACGTCCTGACTTTC; CDR3 protein: CASSPDRPSGANVLTF
J gene: TRBJ2-2; V gene: TRBV9; D gene: TRBD2; clone size: -; CDR3 DNA: TGTGCCAGCAGCGTAGGTTGGACTAGCGGGGCGAACACCGGGGAGCTGTTTTTT; CDR3 protein: CASSVGWTSGANTGELFF
J gene: TRBJ2-1; V gene: TRBV5-5; D gene: TRBD2; clone size: few; CDR3 DNA: TGTGCCAGCAGCGCGGGAGGGAGAAATGAGCAGTTCTTC; CDR3 protein: CASSAGGRNEQFF
J gene: TRBJ2-7; V gene: TRBV27; D gene: TRBD2; clone size: -; CDR3 DNA: TGTGCCAGCAGTTCATTAGCGGGAGTCTTTTACGAGCAGTACTTC; CDR3 protein: CASSSLAGVFYEQYF
J gene: TRBJ2-1; V gene: TRBV5-6; D gene: TRBD2; clone size: few; CDR3 DNA: TGTGCCAGCAGCTCCGGGACTAGCGGGTTCAATGAGCAGTTCTTC; CDR3 protein: CASSSGTSGFNEQFF
J gene: TRBJ2-2; V gene: TRBV2; D gene: TRBD2; clone size: -; CDR3 DNA: TGTGCCAGCAGGTGGACTAGCGGGATCAGCACCGGGGAGCTGTTTTTT; CDR3 protein: CASRWTSGISTGELFF
J gene: TRBJ2-1; V gene: TRBV7-8; D gene: -; clone size: -; CDR3 DNA: TGTGCCAGCACCCTTAGGAGGGACAACTACAATGAGCAGTTCTTC; CDR3 protein: CASTLRRDNYNEQFF
J gene: TRBJ2-5; V gene: TRBV5-1; D gene: TRBD1; clone size: few; CDR3 DNA: TGCGCCAGCAGCCTGTTTTACAGGGGCCGCGGAGAGACCCAGTACTTC; CDR3 protein: CASSLFYRGRGETQYF
J gene: TRBJ1-6; V gene: TRBV6-1; D gene: TRBD1; clone size: many; CDR3 DNA: TGTGCCAGCAGTACCGGGACAGGGATTTCACCCCTCCACTTT; CDR3 protein: CASSTGTGISPLHF
J gene: TRBJ1-2; V gene: TRBV4-1; D gene: TRBD1; clone size: few; CDR3 DNA: TGCGCCAGCAGGAGGGGGCACCTCACTAACTATGGCTACACCTTC; CDR3 protein: CASRRGHLTNYGYTF
J gene: TRBJ2-1; V gene: TRBV4-3; D gene: TRBD1; clone size: -; CDR3 DNA: TGCGCCAGCAGCCAAGATCATGGGACAGGAAGCTACAATGAGCAGTTCTTC; CDR3 protein: CASSQDHGTGSYNEQFF
J gene: TRBJ2-1; V gene: TRBV5-1; D gene: TRBD2; clone size: few; CDR3 DNA: TGCGCCAGCAGCTTGGGGGAGGGGCCGAGCTCCTACAATGAGCAGTTCTTC; CDR3 protein: CASSLGEGPSSYNEQFF
J gene: TRBJ1-2; V gene: TRBV5-6; D gene: -; clone size: many; CDR3 DNA: TGTGCCAGCAGCTTGGGGGGGCGAAACTATGGCTACACCTTC; CDR3 protein: CASSLGGRNYGYTF
J gene: TRBJ2-1; V gene: TRBV20-1; D gene: -; clone size: -; CDR3 DNA: TGCAGTGCTAGACGGACGGGAGTTTTTTACAATGAGCAGTTCTTC; CDR3 protein: CSARRTGVFYNEQFF
J gene: TRBJ2-7; V gene: TRBV5-1; D gene: TRBD2; clone size: few; CDR3 DNA: TGCGCCAGCCAGCCCACGGCGGGGGGAACCTACGAGCAGTACTTC; CDR3 protein: CASQPTAGGTYEQYF
J gene: TRBJ2-5; V gene: TRBV5-5; D gene: TRBD2; clone size: -; CDR3 DNA: TGTGCCAGCAGCTCGGGTTTAGCGGGGCTCCCGGGGGAGACCCAGTACTTC; CDR3 protein: CASSSGLAGLPGETQYF
J gene: TRBJ2-2; V gene: TRBV5-1; D gene: -; clone size: many; CDR3 DNA: TGTGCCAGCAGCTTATCGGGCAGAGACACCGGGGAGCTGTTTTTT; CDR3 protein: CASSLSGRDTGELFF
J gene: TRBJ2-1; V gene: TRBV5-1; D gene: TRBD2; clone size: few; CDR3 DNA: TGCGCCAGCGAAGGGGGGGCTAGCGGGGCGAGCTCCTACAATGAGCAGTTCTTC; CDR3 protein: CASEGGASGASSYNEQFF
J gene: TRBJ1-5; V gene: TRBV7-8; D gene: TRBD1; clone size: many; CDR3 DNA: TGTGCCAGCAGCGAACAGGGGGCAAATCAGCCCCAGCATTTT; CDR3 protein: CASSEQGANQPQHF
J gene: TRBJ2-1; V gene: TRBV29-1; D gene: TRBD2; clone size: many; CDR3 DNA: TGCAGCGTTGAACTAGCGGGAGATGAGCAGTTCTTC; CDR3 protein: CSVELAGDEQFF
J gene: TRBJ1-4; V gene: TRBV15; D gene: -; clone size: few; CDR3 DNA: TGTGCCACCAGCAGAGATAGTGGGAGAGGTGAAAAACTGTTTTTT; CDR3 protein: CATSRDSGRGEKLFF
J gene: TRBJ1-1; V gene: TRBV11-2; D gene: -; clone size: many; CDR3 DNA: TGTGCCAGCAGCCCTCCGGGGGGAGACACTGAAGCTTTCTTT; CDR3 protein: CASSPPGGDTEAFF
J gene: TRBJ2-1; V gene: TRBV20-1; D gene: -; clone size: few; CDR3 DNA: TGCAGTGCTGTGAGGGGTCCAACCTACAATGAGCAGTTCTTC; CDR3 protein: CSAVRGPTYNEQFF
J gene: TRBJ2-7; V gene: TRBV4-3; D gene: -; clone size: -; CDR3 DNA: TGCGCCAGCAGCCAAGATTTACGCTACGAGCAGTACTTC; CDR3 protein: CASSQDLRYEQYF
J gene: TRBJ2-3; V gene: TRBV27; D gene: -; clone size: -; CDR3 DNA: TGTGCCAGCAGTTTTATCCAAACAGGGACCGATACGCAGTATTTT; CDR3 protein: CASSFIQTGTDTQYF
J gene: TRBJ2-7; V gene: TRBV3-1; D gene: -; clone size: few; CDR3 DNA: TGTGCCAGCAGCCAAGGCGGGATCCCCCGTATGTACGAGCAGTACTTC; CDR3 protein: CASSQGGIPRMYEQYF
J gene: TRBJ2-3; V gene: TRBV7-2; D gene: TRBD2; clone size: few; CDR3 DNA: TGTGCCAGCAGCTTAGACAGCGGGAGTTACTCGAATACGCAGTATTTT; CDR3 protein: CASSLDSGSYSNTQYF